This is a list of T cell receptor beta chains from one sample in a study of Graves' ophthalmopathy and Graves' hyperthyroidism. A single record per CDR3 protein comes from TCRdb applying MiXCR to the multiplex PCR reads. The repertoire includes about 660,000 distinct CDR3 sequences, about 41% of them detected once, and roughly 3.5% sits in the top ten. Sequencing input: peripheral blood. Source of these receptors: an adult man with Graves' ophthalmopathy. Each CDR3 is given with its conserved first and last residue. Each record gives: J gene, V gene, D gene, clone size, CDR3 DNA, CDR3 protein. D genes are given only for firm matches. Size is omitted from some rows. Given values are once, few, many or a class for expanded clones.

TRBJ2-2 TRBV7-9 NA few TGTGCCAGCAGCTTATATGAGAGAACCACTACCGGGGAGCTGTTTTTT CASSLYERTTTGELFF
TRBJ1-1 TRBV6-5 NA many TGTGCCAGCCGTGAAGACAGGCTGAACACTGAAGCTTTCTTT CASREDRLNTEAFF
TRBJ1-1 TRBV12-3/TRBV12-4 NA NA TGTGCCAGCAGTTCCCCCTGGGGGGGCCCTAAAACTGAAGCTTTCTTT CASSSPWGGPKTEAFF
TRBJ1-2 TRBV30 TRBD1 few TGTGCCTGGAGTGTACTTCTCGACAGGGATGGCTATGGCTACACCTTC CAWSVLLDRDGYGYTF
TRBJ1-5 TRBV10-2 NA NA TGCGCCAGCAGTGAGTCACCTCATCAGCCCCAGCATTTT CASSESPHQPQHF
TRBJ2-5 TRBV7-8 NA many TGTGCCAGCGCCCGGGATAGGAAGACCCAGTACTTC CASARDRKTQYF
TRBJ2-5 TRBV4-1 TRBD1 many TGCGCCAGCAGCCAAGAGTACAGGGGGGAGGAGACCCAGTACTTC CASSQEYRGEETQYF
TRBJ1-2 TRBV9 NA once TGTGTCAGCAGCGGATTAACAGGACCAAACTATGGCTACACCTTC CVSSGLTGPNYGYTF
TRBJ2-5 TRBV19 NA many TGTGCCAGTAGTAGTCAACGGGGAGAGACCCAGTACTTC CASSSQRGETQYF
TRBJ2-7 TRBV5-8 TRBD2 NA TGTGCCAGACGGGGGACTAGCGGGAGGTTCAGCTCCTACGAGCAGTACTTC CARRGTSGRFSSYEQYF
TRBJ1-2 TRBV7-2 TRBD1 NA TGTGCCAGCAGCTTAGAGAGAGACAGGGATGGCTACACCTTC CASSLERDRDGYTF
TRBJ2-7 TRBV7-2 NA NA TGTGCCAGCAGCGTACAGGGCTACCAAGAGCAGTACTTC CASSVQGYQEQYF
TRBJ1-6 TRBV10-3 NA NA TGTGCCATCAGTGCATGGACGGGCCGCTCCTATAATTCACCCCTCCACTTT CAISAWTGRSYNSPLHF
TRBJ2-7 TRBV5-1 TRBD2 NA TGCGCCAGCAGACGCGGGGGGGCCATTTTCTACGAGCAGTACTTC CASRRGGAIFYEQYF
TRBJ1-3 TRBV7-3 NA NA TGCGCCAGCAGTGAGTCAGCAGGGTACTCTGGAAACACCATATATTTT CASSESAGYSGNTIYF
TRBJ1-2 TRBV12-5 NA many TGTGCTAGTGGTTTTAGTCCTGGCTACACCTTC CASGFSPGYTF
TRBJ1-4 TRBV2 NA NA TGTGCCAGCAGTGGACTAGCGGGAGAGGAAAAACTGTTTTTT CASSGLAGEEKLFF
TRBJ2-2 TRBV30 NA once TGTGCCTGGAGATCCGGGGAGCTGTTTTTT CAWRSGELFF
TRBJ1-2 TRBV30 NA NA TGTGCCTGGACGCCTCAGGGGATTCAGAGTGGCTACACCTTC CAWTPQGIQSGYTF
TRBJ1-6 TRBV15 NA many TGTGCCACCAGCTCAAGGGGTACAGCTAATTCACCCCTCCACTTT CATSSRGTANSPLHF
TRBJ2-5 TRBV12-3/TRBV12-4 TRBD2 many TGTGCCAGCAGCCCGAGGTTTCCAGCGGGAGAGGGAGAGACCCAGTACTTC CASSPRFPAGEGETQYF
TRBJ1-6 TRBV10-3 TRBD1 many TGTGCCAGCAGTTACCCGACAGGGGAGAATTCACCCCTCCACTTT CASSYPTGENSPLHF
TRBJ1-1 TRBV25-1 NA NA TGTGCCAGCAGGACGTACAGGAAAAACACTGAAGCTTTCTTT CASRTYRKNTEAFF
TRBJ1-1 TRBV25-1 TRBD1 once TGTGCCAGCAGTGAAAGACAGGGAAGGGGTTCGGAAGCTTTCTTT CASSERQGRGSEAFF